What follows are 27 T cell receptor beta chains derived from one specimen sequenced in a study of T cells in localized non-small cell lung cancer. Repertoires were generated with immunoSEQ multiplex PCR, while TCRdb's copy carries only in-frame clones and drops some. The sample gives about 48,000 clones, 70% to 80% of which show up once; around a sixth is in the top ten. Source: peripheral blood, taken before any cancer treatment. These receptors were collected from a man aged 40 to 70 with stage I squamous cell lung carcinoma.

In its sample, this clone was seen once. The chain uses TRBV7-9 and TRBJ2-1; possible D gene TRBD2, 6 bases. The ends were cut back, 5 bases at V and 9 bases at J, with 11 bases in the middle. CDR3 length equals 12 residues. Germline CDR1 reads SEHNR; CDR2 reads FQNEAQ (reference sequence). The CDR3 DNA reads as TGTGCCAGCAGCCCCCAGGGAGGTGAGCAGTTCTTC. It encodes CASSPQGGEQFF.

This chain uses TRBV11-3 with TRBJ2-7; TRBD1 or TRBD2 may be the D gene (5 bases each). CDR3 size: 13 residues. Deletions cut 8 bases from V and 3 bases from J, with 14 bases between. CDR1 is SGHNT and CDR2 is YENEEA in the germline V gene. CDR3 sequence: CASGGIRDYEQYF. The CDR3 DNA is TGTGCCAGCGGGGGTATACGGGACTACGAGCAGTACTTC.

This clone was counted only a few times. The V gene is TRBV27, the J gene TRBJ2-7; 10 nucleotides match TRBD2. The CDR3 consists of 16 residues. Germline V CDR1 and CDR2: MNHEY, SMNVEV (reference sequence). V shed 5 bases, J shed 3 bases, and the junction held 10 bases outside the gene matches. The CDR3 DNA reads TGTGCCAGCAGTCCCCTAGCGGGGGCTCTCCTCTACGAGCAGTACTTC. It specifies CASSPLAGALLYEQYF.

CDR3 in DNA: TGTGCCAGCAGCCTCTCCCGGACGAGATACGAGCGTGAGCAGTACTTC. This translates into CASSLSRTRYEREQYF. V usage is TRBV4-2 and J usage is TRBJ2-7; D is uncertain. The CDR3 contains 16 residues. The germline CDR1 and CDR2 sequences are LGHNA and YNFKEQ. With 4 bases removed from V and 7 bases from J, the gap between germline ends came to 23 bases.

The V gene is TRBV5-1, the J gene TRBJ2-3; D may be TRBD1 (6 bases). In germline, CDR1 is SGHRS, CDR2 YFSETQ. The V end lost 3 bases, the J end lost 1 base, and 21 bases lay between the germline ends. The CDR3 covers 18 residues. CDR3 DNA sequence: TGCGCCAGCAGCTCCTCCTTATACAGGGCCACCCGCACAGATACGCAGTATTTT. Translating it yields CASSSSLYRATRTDTQYF.

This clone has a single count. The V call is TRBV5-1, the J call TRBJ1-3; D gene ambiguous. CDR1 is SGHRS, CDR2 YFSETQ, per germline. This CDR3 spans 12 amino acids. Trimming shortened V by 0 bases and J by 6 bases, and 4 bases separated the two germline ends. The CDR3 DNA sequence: TGCGCCAGCAGCTTGGGTGAAAACACCATATATTTT. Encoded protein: CASSLGENTIYF. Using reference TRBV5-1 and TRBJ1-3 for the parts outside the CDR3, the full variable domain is KAGVTQTPRYLIKTRGQQVTLSCSPISGHRSVSWYQQTPGQGLQFLFEYFSETQRNKGNFPGRFSGRQFSNSRSEMNVSTLELGDSALYLCASSLGENTIYFGEGSWLTVV.

The CDR3 DNA reads TGTGCCAGCAGCTTCAAGGGTGGCGCTGAAGCTTTCTTT. It specifies CASSFKGGAEAFF. The chain carries TRBV7-2 and TRBJ1-1, with D unclear. This CDR3 contains 13 residues. Trimming removed 3 bases at V and 6 bases at J, with 11 bases between. From germline, CDR1 is SGHTA and CDR2 FQGNSA.

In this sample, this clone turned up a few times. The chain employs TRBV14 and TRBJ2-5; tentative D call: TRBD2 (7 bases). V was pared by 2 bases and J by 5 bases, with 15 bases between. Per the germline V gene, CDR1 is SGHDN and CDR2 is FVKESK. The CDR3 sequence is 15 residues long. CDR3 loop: CASSQFAGAGETQYF. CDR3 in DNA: TGTGCCAGCAGCCAATTCGCGGGGGCGGGGGAGACCCAGTACTTC.

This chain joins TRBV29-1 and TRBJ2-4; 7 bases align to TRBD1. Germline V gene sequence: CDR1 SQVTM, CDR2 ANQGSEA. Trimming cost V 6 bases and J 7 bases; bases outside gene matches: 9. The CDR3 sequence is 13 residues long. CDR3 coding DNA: TGCAGCGTGGGAACAGGGGTCGGGAACATTCAGTACTTC. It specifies CSVGTGVGNIQYF.

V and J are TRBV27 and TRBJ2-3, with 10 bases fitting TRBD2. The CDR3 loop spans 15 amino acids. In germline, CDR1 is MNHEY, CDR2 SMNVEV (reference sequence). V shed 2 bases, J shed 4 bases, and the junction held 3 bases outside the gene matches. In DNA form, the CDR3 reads TGTGCCAGCAGTTTAAGGCTAGCGGGGGCAGATACGCAGTATTTT. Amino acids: CASSLRLAGADTQYF.

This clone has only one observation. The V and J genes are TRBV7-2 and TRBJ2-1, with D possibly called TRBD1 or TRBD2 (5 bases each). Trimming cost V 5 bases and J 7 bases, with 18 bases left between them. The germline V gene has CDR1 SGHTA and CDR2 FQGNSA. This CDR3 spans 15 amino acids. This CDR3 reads CASSPKGPTANEQFF. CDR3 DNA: TGTGCCAGCAGCCCGAAGGGACCTACTGCAAATGAGCAGTTCTTC. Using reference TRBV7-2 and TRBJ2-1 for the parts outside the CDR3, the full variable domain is GAGVSQSPSNKVTEKGKDVELRCDPISGHTALYWYRQSLGQGLEFLIYFQGNSAPDKSGLPSDRFSAERTGGSVSTLTIQRTQQEDSAVYLCASSPKGPTANEQFFGPGTRLTVL.

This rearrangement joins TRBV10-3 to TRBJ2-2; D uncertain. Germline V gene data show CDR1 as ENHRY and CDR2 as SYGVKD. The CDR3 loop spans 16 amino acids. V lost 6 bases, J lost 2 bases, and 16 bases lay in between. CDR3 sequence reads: CAISLLYEANTGELFF. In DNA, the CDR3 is TGTGCCATCAGCCTTTTATATGAAGCAAACACCGGGGAGCTGTTTTTT.

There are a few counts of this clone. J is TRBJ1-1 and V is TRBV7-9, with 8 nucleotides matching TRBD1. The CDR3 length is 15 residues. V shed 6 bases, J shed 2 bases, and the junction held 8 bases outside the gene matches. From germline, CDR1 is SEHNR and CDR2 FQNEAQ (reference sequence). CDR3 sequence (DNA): TGTGCCAGCAGATTACCTACAGGGGGAAACACTGAAGCTTTCTTT. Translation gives CASRLPTGGNTEAFF.

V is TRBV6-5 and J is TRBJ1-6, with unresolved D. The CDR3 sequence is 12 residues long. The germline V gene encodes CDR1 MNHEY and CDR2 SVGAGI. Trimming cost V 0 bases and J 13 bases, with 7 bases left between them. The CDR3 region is CASSYSMGPLHF. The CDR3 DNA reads TGTGCCAGCAGTTACTCGATGGGGCCCCTCCACTTT.

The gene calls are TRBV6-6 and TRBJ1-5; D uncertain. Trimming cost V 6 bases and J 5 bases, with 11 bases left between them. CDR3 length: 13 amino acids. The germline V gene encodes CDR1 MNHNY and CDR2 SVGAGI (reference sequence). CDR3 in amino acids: CASSTQRDQPQHF. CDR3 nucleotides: TGTGCCAGCAGCACCCAAAGAGATCAGCCCCAGCATTTT.

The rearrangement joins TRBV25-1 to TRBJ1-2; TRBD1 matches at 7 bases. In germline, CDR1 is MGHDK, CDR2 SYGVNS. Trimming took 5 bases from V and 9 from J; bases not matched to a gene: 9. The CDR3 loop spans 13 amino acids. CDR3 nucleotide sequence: TGTGCCAGCAGTCTTTGGGACAGTCTTAGCTACACCTTC. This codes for CASSLWDSLSYTF.

CDR3 loop: CASSEAGGASFGYEQYF. CDR3 bases: TGTGCCAGCAGTGAAGCGGGGGGGGCCTCCTTCGGCTACGAGCAGTACTTC. The rearrangement joins TRBV6-1 to TRBJ2-7; possible D gene TRBD2, 7 bases. Germline assignment: CDR1 MNHNS and CDR2 SASEGT. Between the trimmed V and J ends, which lost 0 bases and 3 bases, there was a span of 18 bases. This CDR3 is 17 amino acids long.

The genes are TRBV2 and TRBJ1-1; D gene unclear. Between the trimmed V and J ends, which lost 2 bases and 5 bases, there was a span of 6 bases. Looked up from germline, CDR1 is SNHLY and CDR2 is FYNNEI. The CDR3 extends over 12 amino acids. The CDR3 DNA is TGTGCCAGCAGTGAAACTGGGACTGAAGCTTTCTTT. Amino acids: CASSETGTEAFF.

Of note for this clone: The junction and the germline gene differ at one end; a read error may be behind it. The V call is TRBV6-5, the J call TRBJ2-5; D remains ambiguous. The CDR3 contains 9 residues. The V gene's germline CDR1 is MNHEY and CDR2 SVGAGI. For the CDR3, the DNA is TGTGCCAGCAGTTACTCGACCCACTTC. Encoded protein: CASSYSTHF.

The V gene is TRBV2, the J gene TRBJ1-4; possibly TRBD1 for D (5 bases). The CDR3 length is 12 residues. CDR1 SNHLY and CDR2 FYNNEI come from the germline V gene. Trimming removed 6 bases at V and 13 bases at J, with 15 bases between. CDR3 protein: CASRGRRGRLFF. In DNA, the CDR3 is TGTGCCAGCAGAGGACGGCGGGGGAGACTGTTTTTT.

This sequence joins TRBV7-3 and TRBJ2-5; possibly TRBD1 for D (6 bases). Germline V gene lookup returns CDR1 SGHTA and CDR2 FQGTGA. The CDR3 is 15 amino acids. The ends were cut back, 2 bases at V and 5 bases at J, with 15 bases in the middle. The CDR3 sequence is CASSLGTGPRETQYF. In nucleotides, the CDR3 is TGTGCCAGCAGCTTAGGTACAGGGCCAAGGGAGACCCAGTACTTC.

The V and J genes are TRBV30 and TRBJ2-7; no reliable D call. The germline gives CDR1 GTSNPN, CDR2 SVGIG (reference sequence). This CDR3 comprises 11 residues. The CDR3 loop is CAWRQRPRRTV. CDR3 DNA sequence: TGTGCCTGGAGACAACGGCCCCGTAGGACGGTC.

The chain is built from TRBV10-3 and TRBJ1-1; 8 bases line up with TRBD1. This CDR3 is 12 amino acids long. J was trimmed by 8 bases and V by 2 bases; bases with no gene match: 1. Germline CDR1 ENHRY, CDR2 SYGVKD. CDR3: CAISEQGAEAFF. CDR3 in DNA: TGTGCCATCAGTGAGCAGGGGGCCGAAGCTTTCTTT.

The CDR3 DNA reads as TGTGCCAGCAGCCGTATCGAAGCTGGCGGGGAGCTGTTTTTT. Its protein product is CASSRIEAGGELFF. The rearrangement links TRBV6-5 to TRBJ2-2; D ambiguous. With 6 bases removed from V and 7 bases from J, the gap between germline ends came to 15 bases. The CDR3 sequence is 14 residues long. CDR1 and CDR2 (germline): MNHEY, SVGAGI.

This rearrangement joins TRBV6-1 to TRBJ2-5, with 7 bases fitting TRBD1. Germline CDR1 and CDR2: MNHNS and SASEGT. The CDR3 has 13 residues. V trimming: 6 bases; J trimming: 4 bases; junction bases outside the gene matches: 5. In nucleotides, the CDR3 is TGTGCCAGCAGAGCGACAGGGACAGAGACCCAGTACTTC. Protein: CASRATGTETQYF.

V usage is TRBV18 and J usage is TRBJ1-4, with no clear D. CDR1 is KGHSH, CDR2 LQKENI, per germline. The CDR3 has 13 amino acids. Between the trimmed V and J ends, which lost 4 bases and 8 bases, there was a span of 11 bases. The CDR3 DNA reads TGTGCCAGCTCACAGGGATGGGAAGAAAAACTGTTTTTT. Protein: CASSQGWEEKLFF.

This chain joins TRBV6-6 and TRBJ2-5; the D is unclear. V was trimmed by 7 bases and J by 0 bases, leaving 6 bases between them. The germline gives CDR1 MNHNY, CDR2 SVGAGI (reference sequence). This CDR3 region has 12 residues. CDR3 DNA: TGTGCCAGCAACGACAACCAAGAGACCCAGTACTTC. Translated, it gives CASNDNQETQYF.